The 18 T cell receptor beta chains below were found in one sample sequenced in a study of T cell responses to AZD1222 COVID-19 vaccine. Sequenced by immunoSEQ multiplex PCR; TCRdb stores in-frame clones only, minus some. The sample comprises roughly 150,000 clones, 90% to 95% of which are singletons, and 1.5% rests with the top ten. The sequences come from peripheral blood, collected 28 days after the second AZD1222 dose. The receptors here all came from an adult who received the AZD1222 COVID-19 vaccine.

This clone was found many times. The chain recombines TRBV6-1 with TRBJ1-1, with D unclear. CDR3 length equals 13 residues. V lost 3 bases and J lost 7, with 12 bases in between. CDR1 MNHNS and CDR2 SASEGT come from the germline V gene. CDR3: CASSDYQAYEAFF. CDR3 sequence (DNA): TGTGCCAGCAGTGATTACCAGGCATATGAAGCTTTCTTT.

CDR3 loop: CASSPRTGMDSPLHF. Here the CDR3 DNA reads TGTGCCAGCAGCCCACGGACAGGGATGGATTCACCCCTCCACTTT. The chain couples TRBV7-2 to TRBJ1-6, with 8 bases aligning to TRBD1. Germline V CDR1 and CDR2: SGHTA, FQGNSA. CDR3 length equals 15 residues. V was pared by 5 bases and J by 8 bases, with 8 bases of the junction left unmatched. The full variable domain, in which reference TRBV7-2 and TRBJ1-6 provide the parts outside the CDR3, is GAGVSQSPSNKVTEKGKDVELRCDPISGHTALYWYRQSLGQGLEFLIYFQGNSAPDKSGLPSDRFSAERTGGSVSTLTIQRTQQEDSAVYLCASSPRTGMDSPLHFGNGTRLTVT.

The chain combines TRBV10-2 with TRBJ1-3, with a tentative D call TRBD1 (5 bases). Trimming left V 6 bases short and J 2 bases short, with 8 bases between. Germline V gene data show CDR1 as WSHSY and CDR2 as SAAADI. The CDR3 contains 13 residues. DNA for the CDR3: TGCGCCAGCAGAAGGGACCCTGGAAACACCATATATTTT. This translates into CASRRDPGNTIYF.

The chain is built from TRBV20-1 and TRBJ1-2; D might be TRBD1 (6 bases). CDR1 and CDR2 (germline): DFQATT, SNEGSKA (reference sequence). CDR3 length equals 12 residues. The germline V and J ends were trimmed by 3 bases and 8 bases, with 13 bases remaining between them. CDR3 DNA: TGCAGTGCTAGTCTAGGGGGATACGGCTACACCTTC. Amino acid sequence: CSASLGGYGYTF.

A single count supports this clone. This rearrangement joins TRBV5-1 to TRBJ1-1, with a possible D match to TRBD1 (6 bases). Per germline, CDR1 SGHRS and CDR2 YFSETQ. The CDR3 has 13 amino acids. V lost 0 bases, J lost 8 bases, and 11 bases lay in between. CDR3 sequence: CASSLVTGREAFF. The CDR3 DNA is TGCGCCAGCAGCTTGGTGACAGGCAGGGAAGCTTTCTTT.

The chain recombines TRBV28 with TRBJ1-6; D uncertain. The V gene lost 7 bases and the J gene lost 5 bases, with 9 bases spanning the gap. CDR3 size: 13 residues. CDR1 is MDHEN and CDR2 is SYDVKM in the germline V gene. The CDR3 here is CASKSEDNSPLHF. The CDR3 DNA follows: TGTGCCAGCAAATCCGAGGATAATTCACCCCTCCACTTT.

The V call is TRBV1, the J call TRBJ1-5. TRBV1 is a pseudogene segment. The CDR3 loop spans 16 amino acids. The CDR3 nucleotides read TGCACCAGCAGCCAAGATCGGGGACCGACGAATCAGCCCCAGCATTTT. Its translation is CTSSQDRGPTNQPQHF.

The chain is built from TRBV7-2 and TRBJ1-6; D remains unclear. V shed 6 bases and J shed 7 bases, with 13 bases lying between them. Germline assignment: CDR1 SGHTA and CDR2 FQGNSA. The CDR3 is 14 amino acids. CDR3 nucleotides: TGTGCCAGCAGTTCTACAGTGAGGAATTCACCCCTCCACTTT. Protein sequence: CASSSTVRNSPLHF. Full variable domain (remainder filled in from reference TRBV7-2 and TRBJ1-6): GAGVSQSPSNKVTEKGKDVELRCDPISGHTALYWYRQSLGQGLEFLIYFQGNSAPDKSGLPSDRFSAERTGGSVSTLTIQRTQQEDSAVYLCASSSTVRNSPLHFGNGTRLTVT.

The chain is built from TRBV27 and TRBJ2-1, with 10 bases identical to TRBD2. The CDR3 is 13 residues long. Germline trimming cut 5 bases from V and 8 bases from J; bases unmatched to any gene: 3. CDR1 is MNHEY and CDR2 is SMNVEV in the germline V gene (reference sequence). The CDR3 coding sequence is TGTGCCAGCAGTGGGACTAGCGCCTATGAGCAGTTCTTC. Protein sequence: CASSGTSAYEQFF.

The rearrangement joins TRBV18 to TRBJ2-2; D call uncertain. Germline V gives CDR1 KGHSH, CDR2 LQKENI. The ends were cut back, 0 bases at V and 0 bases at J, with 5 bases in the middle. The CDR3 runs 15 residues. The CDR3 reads CASSPPGANTGELFF. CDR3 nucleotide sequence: TGTGCCAGCTCACCACCTGGCGCGAACACCGGGGAGCTGTTTTTT.

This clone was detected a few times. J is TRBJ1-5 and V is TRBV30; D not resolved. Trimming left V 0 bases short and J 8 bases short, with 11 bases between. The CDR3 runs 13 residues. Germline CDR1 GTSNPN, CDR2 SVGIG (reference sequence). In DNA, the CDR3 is TGTGCCTGGAGTGTTCAGCCCTGGGAGCCCCAGCATTTT. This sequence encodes CAWSVQPWEPQHF.

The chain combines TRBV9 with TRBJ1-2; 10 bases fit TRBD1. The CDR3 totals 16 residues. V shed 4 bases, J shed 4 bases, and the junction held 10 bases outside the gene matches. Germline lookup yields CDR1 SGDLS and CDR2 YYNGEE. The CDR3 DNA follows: TGTGCCAGCAGCTCCTTAGGGACAGGGGACTTCTATGGCTACACCTTC. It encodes CASSSLGTGDFYGYTF.

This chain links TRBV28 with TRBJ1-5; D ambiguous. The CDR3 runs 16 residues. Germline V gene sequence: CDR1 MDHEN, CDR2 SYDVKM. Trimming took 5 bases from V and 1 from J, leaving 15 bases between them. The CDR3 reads CASSAYSWSSNQPQHF. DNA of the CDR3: TGTGCCAGCAGTGCATATAGTTGGTCAAGCAATCAGCCCCAGCATTTT.

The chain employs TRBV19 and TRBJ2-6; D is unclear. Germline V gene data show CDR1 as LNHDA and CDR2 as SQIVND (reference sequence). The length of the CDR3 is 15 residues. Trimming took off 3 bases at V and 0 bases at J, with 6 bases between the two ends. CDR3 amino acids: CASSIKGSGANVLTF. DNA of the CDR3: TGTGCCAGTAGTATTAAAGGCTCTGGGGCCAACGTCCTGACTTTC.

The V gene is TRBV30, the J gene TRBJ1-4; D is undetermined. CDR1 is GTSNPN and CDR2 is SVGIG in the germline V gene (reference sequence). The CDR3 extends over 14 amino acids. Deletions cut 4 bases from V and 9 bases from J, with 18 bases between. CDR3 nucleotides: TGTGCCTGGAAACCCTCTTTAGACCAGAAAAAACTGTTTTTT. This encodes CAWKPSLDQKKLFF.

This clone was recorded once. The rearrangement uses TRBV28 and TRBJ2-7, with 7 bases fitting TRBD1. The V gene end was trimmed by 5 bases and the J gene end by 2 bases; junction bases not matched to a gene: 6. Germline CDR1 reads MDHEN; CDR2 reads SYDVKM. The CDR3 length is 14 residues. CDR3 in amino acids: CASSLDRPPYEQYF. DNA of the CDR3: TGTGCCAGCAGTCTGGACAGGCCACCCTACGAGCAGTACTTC.

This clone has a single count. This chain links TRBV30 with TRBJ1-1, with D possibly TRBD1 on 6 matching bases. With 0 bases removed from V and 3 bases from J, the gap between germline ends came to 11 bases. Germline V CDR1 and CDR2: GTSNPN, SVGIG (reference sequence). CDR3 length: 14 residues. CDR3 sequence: CAWSVGAGDTEAFF. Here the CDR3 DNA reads TGTGCCTGGAGTGTGGGGGCAGGGGACACTGAAGCTTTCTTT. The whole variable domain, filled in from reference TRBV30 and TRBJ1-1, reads SQTIHQWPATLVQPVGSPLSLECTVEGTSNPNLYWYRQAAGRGLQLLFYSVGIGQISSEVPQNLSASRPQDRQFILSSKKLLLSDSGFYLCAWSVGAGDTEAFFGQGTRLTVV.

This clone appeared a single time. The CDR3 DNA follows: TGTGCCAGCAGCCAAGGGCGGGGCAGCACAGATACGCAGTATTTT. It yields the protein CASSQGRGSTDTQYF. The rearrangement uses TRBV4-2 and TRBJ2-3; perhaps TRBD2 as D (6 bases). The germline V gene has CDR1 LGHNA and CDR2 YNFKEQ. The CDR3 is 15 residues long. V dropped 1 base and J dropped 0 bases, with 8 bases sitting between them.